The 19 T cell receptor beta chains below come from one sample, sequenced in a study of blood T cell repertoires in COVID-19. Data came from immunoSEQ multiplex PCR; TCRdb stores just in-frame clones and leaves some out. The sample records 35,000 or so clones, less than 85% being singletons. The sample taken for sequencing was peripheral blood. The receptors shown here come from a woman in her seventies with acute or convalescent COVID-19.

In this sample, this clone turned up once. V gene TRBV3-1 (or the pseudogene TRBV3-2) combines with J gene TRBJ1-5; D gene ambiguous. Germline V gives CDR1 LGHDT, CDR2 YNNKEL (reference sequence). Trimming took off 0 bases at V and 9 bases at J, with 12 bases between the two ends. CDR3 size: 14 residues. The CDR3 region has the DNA TGTGCCAGCAGCCAAGATCATTCGGGTCCGCCCCAGCATTTT. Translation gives CASSQDHSGPPQHF.

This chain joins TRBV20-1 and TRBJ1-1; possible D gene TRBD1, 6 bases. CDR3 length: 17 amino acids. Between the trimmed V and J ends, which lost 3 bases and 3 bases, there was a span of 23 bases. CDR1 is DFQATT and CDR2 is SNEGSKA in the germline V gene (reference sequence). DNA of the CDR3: TGCAGTGCTAGTTATCGGACAGCAGGGGTCGGGGACACTGAAGCTTTCTTT. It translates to CSASYRTAGVGDTEAFF.

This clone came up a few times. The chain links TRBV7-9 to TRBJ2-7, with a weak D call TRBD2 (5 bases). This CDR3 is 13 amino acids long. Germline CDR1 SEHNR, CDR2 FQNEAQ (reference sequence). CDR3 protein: CAAAVEGINEQYF. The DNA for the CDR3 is TGTGCGGCTGCCGTTGAGGGCATCAACGAGCAGTACTTC.

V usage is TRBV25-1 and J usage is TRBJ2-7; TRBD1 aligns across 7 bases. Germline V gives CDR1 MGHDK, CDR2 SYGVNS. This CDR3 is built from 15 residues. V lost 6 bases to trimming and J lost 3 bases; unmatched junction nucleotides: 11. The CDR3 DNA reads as TGTGCCAGCAGCAGTACAGGGGCTCGGGGCTACGAGCAGTACTTC. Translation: CASSSTGARGYEQYF.

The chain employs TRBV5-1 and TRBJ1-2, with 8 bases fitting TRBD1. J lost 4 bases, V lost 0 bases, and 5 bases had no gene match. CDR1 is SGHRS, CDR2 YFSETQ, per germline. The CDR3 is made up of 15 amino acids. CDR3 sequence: CASSLEGQGAYGYTF. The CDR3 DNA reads TGCGCCAGCAGCTTGGAGGGGCAGGGGGCCTATGGCTACACCTTC.

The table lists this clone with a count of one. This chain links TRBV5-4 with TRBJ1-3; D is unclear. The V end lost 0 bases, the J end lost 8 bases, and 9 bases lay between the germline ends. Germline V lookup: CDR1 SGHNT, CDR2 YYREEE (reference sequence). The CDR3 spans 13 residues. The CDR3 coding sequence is TGTGCCAGCAGCTTGGGAGGGTCAGACACCATATATTTT. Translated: CASSLGGSDTIYF.

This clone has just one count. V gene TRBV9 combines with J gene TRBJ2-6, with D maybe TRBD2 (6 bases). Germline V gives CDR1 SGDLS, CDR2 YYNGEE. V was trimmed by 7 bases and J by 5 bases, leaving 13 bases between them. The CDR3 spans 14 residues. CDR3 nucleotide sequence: TGTGCCAGCGGGGGGAACCTCTGGGCCAACGTCCTGACTTTC. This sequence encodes CASGGNLWANVLTF.

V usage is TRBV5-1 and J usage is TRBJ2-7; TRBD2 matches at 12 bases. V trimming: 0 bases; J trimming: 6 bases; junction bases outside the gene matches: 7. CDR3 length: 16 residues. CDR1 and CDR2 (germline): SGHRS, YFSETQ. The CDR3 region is CASSLASGGAPGEQYF. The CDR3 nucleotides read TGCGCCAGCAGCTTGGCTAGCGGGGGGGCCCCGGGCGAGCAGTACTTC.

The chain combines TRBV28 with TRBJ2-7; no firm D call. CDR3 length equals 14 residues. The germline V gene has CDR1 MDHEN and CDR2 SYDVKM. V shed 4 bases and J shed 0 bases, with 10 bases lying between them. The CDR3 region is CASSSPPVSYEQYF. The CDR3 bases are TGTGCCAGCAGTTCCCCCCCAGTCTCCTACGAGCAGTACTTC. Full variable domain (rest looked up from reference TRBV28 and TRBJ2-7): DVKVTQSSRYLVKRTGEKVFLECVQDMDHENMFWYRQDPGLGLRLIYFSYDVKMKEKGDIPEGYSVSREKKERFSLILESASTNQTSMYLCASSSPPVSYEQYFGPGTRLTVT.

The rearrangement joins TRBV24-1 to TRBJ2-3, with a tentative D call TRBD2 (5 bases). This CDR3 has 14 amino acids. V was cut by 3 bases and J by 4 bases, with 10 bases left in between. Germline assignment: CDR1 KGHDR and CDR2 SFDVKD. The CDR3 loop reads CATSDTDSSDTQYF. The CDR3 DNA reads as TGTGCCACCAGTGATACGGACTCCTCAGATACGCAGTATTTT.

CDR3 in DNA: TGTGCCAGCTCAACGGGACAGGGGCTCATATCAGAGACCCAGTACTTC. Amino acid sequence: CASSTGQGLISETQYF. V is TRBV18 and J is TRBJ2-5, with TRBD1 matching over 10 bases. With V trimmed by 5 bases and J by 4 bases, 10 bases remained unmatched. The CDR3 sequence is 16 residues long. Germline values: CDR1 KGHSH, CDR2 LQKENI.

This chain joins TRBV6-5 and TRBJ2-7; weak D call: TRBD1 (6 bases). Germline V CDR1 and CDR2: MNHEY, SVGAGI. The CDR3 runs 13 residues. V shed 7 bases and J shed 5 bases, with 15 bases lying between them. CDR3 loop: CASTPWTVDEQYF. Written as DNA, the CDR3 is TGTGCCAGCACTCCCTGGACAGTTGACGAGCAGTACTTC.

The CDR3 region is CASSPPGTGFETQYF. The CDR3 bases are TGTGCCAGCTCACCACCTGGGACAGGGTTTGAGACCCAGTACTTC. V gene TRBV18 combines with J gene TRBJ2-5; TRBD1 agrees at 9 bases. V lost 0 bases, J lost 5 bases, and 4 bases stayed unmatched. The CDR3 is 15 residues long. Per germline, CDR1 KGHSH and CDR2 LQKENI.

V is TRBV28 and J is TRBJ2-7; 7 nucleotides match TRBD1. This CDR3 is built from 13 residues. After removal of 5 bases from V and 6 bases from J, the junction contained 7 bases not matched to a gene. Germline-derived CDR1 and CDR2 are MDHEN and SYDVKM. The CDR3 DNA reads TGTGCCAGCAGTCTAGGGGGCTTAGGCGAGCAGTACTTC. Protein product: CASSLGGLGEQYF.

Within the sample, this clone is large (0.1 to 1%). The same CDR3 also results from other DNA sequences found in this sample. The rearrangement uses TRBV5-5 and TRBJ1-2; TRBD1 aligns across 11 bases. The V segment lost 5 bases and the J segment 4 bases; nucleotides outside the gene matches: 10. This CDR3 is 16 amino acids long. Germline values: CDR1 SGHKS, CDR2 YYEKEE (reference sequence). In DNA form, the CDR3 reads TGTGCCAGCAGTCAGGGACAGGGGGGTCAGGCCTATGGCTACACCTTC. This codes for CASSQGQGGQAYGYTF.

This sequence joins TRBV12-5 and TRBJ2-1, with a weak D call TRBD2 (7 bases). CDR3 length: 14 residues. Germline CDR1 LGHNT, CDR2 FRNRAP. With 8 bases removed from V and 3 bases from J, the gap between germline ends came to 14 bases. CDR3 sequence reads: CASSGGPHYNEQFF. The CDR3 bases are TGTGCTAGTTCCGGGGGGCCCCACTACAATGAGCAGTTCTTC.

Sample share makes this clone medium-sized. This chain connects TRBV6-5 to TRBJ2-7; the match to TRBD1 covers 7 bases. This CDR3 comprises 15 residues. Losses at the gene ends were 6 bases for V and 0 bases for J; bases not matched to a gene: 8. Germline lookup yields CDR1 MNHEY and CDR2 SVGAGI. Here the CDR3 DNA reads TGTGCCAGCAGGCCCAGGGGGACAGACTCCTACGAGCAGTACTTC. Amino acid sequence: CASRPRGTDSYEQYF.

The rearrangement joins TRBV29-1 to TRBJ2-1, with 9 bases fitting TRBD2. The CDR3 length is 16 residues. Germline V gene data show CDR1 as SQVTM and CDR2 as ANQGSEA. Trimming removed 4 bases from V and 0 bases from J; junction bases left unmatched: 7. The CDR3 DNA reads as TGCAGCGTTGGGGCATTTAGCGGGAGCTCCTACAATGAGCAGTTCTTC. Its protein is CSVGAFSGSSYNEQFF.

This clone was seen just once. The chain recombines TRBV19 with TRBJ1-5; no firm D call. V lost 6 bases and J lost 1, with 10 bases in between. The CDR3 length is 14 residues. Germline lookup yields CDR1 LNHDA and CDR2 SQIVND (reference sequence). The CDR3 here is CASSREWSNQPQHF. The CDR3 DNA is TGTGCCAGTAGCCGGGAATGGAGCAATCAGCCCCAGCATTTT.